This T cell receptor (beta chain) was sequenced during a study of OX40 agonist ivuxolimab in advanced cancers. Study-wide context: The study treated patients with ivuxolimab, an agonistic anti-OX40 (CD134) antibody. Whole-study results and caveats: In the 0.1 to 3.0 mg/kg range, CD4+ and CD8+ blood T cells had expanded clonally by week 6. Averaging showed that CD8+ T cells had more expanded clones than CD4+ did.

Clones were read by immunoSEQ multiplex PCR, and TCRdb kept only the in-frame ones, dropping some. Among roughly 91,000 clones listed, around 90% were seen once. A remark on this clone: The antigen is unknown.

CDR1 is MNHNY, CDR2 SVGAGI, per germline (reference sequence). V lost 2 bases to trimming and J lost 5 bases, with 7 bases between them. CDR3 length: 13 residues. This receptor was taken from an adult with an advanced solid tumor such as melanoma, head and neck, liver or kidney cancer. Sequenced material: CD4+ or CD8+ T cells sorted from blood, taken in a trial of the OX40 agonist ivuxolimab. The rearrangement links TRBV6-6 to TRBJ1-5; D unclear. CDR3 nucleotide sequence: TGTGCCAGCAGTTACGGGCACGATCAGCCCCAGCATTTT. Protein: CASSYGHDQPQHF.